Given below is one T cell receptor (beta chain) in context. This specimen comes from a study of blood T cell repertoires in COVID-19. Study-wide background: PBMCs, B-cell-depleted T cells, or T cells were the source of the cDNA or gDNA that made up the material.

Sequencing was performed with immunoSEQ multiplex PCR; in TCRdb, only in-frame clones are kept and a portion is missing. Of approximately 100,000 clones in the sample, about three quarters were seen once. The CDR3 totals 16 residues. The ends lost 1 base at V and 4 bases at J; junction bases unmatched: 6. The germline V gene encodes CDR1 MNHEY and CDR2 SMNVEV (reference sequence). Material: peripheral blood. The clonotype originates from a man at least 80 years old with acute or convalescent COVID-19. This chain uses TRBV27 with TRBJ2-7, with 11 nucleotides matching TRBD2. The chain's CDR3 is CASSLYPTSGRYEQYF. Written as DNA, the CDR3 is TGTGCCAGCAGTTTATACCCTACTAGCGGGAGATACGAGCAGTACTTC.